This T cell receptor beta chain was recorded in a study of T cells in Graves' hyperthyroidism and ophthalmopathy. Not enrolled were patients with uncontrolled infection, other autoimmune disease, pregnancy or lactation. Fresh peripheral blood, 8 to 10 ml of it, supplied the PBMCs. This CDR3 comprises 16 residues. V was shortened by 1 base and J by 1 base, with 11 bases between the two germline ends. The germline V gene has CDR1 LNHNV and CDR2 YYDKDF (reference sequence). This clonotype was observed a few times. Its antigen is unidentified. General observations from the study: Ophthalmopathy was told apart from stable hyperthyroidism by a 13 V-J model. Expanded thyroid clonotypes (above 0.001) were mostly also found in blood.

Amplification targeted TCR beta CDR3 regions from RNA transcripts. The TCR CDR3 first-round RT-PCR relied on the HTBI primer set. TCRdb redid the calling of the multiplex PCR reads with MiXCR, one entry per CDR3 protein. The sample has about 270,000 distinct CDR3 sequences, 22% seen once; the top ten hold approximately 60%. The chain combines TRBV15 with TRBJ1-3; a possible D gene is TRBD1 (6 bases). What was sequenced was blood. The receptor's source is a young man with Graves' ophthalmopathy. The CDR3 here is CATSRGGAGSGNTIYF. In nucleotides, the CDR3 is TGTGCCACCAGCAGAGGGGGGGCAGGGTCTGGAAACACCATATATTTT.